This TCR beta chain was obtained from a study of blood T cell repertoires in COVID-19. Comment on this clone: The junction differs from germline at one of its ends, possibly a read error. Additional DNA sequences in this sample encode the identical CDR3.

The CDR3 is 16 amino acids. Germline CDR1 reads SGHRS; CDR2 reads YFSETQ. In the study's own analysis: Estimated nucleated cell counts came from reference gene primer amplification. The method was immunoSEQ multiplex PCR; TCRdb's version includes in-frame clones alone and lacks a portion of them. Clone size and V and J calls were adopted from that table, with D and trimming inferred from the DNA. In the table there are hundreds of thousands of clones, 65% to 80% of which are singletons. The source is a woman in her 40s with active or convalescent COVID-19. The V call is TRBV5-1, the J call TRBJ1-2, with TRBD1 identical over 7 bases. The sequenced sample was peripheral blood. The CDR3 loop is CASSLVRDSLNYGYTF. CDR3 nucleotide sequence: TGCGCCAGCAGCTTAGTAAGGGACAGCCTTAACTATGGCTACACCTTT.